The present T cell receptor (beta chain) was sequenced within a study of graft-versus-host responses after intestinal transplantation. The table came from immunoSEQ multiplex PCR; TCRdb's copy has only in-frame clones and leaves some out. The sample contains fewer than 110,000 clones, approximately 93% of which appear only once. Comments on this clone: Its antigen is undetermined.

The V gene's germline CDR1 is PRHDT and CDR2 FYEKMQ (reference sequence). V was cut by 0 bases and J by 2 bases, with 11 bases left in between. The length of the CDR3 is 16 residues. The clonotype comes from a human donor who received an intestinal transplant. The source was unstimulated CD8+ T cells sorted from spleen or lymph node cells, collected before intestinal transplant. The chain recombines TRBV13 with TRBJ1-3; tentatively, D is TRBD1 (6 bases). CDR3 protein: CASSLGVGGTGNTIYF. CDR3 sequence (DNA): TGTGCCAGCAGCTTAGGGGTAGGGGGAACTGGAAACACCATATATTTT.